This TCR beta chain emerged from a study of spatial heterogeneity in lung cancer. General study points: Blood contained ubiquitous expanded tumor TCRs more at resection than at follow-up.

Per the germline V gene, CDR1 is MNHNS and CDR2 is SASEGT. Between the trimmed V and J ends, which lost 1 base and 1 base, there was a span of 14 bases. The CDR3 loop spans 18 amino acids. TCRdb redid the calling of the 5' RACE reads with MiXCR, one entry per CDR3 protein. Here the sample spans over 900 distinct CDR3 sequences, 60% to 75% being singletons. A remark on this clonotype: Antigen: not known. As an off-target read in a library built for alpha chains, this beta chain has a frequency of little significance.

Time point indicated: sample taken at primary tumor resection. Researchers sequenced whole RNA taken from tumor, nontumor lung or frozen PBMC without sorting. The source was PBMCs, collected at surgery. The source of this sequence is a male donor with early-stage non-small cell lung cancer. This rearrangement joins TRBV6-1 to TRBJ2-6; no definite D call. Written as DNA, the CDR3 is TGTGCCAGCAGTGAAGGTCAGGCTATAATGTCTGGGGCCAACGTCCTGACTTTC. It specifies CASSEGQAIMSGANVLTF.